This T cell receptor beta chain was recorded in a study of T cell responses to AZD1222 COVID-19 vaccine. Study results and limitations: Most donors were white British, females outnumbered males, and clonal diversity was possibly underestimated.

Generated by immunoSEQ multiplex PCR, the TCRdb table keeps only in-frame clones and is missing some. The table lists 140,000 to 150,000 clones, under 95% of them singletons. In regard to this clone: Its antigen is undetermined.

V was clipped by 5 bases and J by 7 bases, with 14 bases between them. Germline V gene data show CDR1 as KGHSH and CDR2 as LQKENI. The CDR3 runs 14 residues. The sequence was collected from an adult in good health. The chain uses TRBV18 and TRBJ1-4, with a weak D call TRBD1 (5 bases). Material: peripheral blood, obtained on day 0 of AZD1222 vaccination. This chain's CDR3 is CASSFQGRGEKLFF. In DNA form, the CDR3 reads TGTGCCAGCTCATTTCAGGGACGAGGTGAAAAACTGTTTTTT.